Sequencing of this TCR beta chain was carried out in a study of pediatric ulcerative colitis. Study-level points and caveats: All ulcerative colitis patients, but no controls, carried a couple of rectal clonotypes.

Sequencing depth was up to 500,000 reads per sample. Sequenced by immunoSEQ multiplex PCR; TCRdb stores in-frame clones only, minus some. The data hold approximately 6,300 clones, with roughly nine tenths observed a single time. Details on this clone: As yet, its antigen is unknown.

Specimen: blood. The receptor comes from a girl aged 5 to 17 who was a control in a study of pediatric ulcerative colitis.

CDR3 coding DNA: TGTGCCAGCTCACCATTCGCCGGGGCCAACGACCTACCTAACGAGCAGTACTTC. This codes for CASSPFAGANDLPNEQYF. The chain joins TRBV18 to TRBJ2-7; D might be TRBD1 or TRBD2, each matching 5 bases. The germline V gene has CDR1 KGHSH and CDR2 LQKENI. This CDR3 comprises 18 residues. Trimming took off 2 bases at V and 5 bases at J, with 25 bases between the two ends.